Sequencing of this T cell receptor (beta chain) was carried out in a study of blood T cell repertoires in COVID-19. Background on the study: Samples of COVID-19 (acute and convalescent) were obtained from the United States, Italy and Spain. T cells, B-cell-depleted T cells, or PBMCs provided the cDNA or gDNA that served as material.

The CDR3 consists of 15 residues. CDR1 is SGHAT and CDR2 is FQDESV in the germline V gene (reference sequence). V lost 5 bases to trimming and J lost 2 bases, with 14 bases between them. In the original analysis: Estimation of nucleated cell counts relied on the amplification of reference gene primers. Some clones are missing from TCRdb's copy, which holds only in-frame ones; the method was immunoSEQ multiplex PCR. V, J and clone size reflect that table, while D and trimming were determined from the DNA. The table has about 70,000 clones, 80% to 90% seen once; the top ten hold roughly 10%. The genes are TRBV11-1 and TRBJ2-3; D might be TRBD2 (5 bases). The TCR originated in a woman in her late teens or twenties with acute or convalescent COVID-19. What was sequenced was peripheral blood. CDR3 amino acids: CASSPGNSDTDTQYF. The DNA for the CDR3 is TGTGCCAGCAGCCCAGGCAATAGCGACACAGATACGCAGTATTTT.